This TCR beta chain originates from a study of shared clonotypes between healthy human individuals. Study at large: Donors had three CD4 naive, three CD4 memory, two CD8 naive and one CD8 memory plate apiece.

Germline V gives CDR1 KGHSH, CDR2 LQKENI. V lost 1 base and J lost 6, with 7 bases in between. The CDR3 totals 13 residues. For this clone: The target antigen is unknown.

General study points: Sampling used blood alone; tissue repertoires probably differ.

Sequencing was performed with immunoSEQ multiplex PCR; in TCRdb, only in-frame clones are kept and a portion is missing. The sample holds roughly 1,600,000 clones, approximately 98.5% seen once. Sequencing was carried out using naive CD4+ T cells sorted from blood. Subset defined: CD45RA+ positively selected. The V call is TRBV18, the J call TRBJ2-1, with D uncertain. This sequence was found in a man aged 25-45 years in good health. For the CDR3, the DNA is TGTGCCAGCTCACCACGGTTCTCCAATGAGCAGTTCTTC. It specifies CASSPRFSNEQFF.